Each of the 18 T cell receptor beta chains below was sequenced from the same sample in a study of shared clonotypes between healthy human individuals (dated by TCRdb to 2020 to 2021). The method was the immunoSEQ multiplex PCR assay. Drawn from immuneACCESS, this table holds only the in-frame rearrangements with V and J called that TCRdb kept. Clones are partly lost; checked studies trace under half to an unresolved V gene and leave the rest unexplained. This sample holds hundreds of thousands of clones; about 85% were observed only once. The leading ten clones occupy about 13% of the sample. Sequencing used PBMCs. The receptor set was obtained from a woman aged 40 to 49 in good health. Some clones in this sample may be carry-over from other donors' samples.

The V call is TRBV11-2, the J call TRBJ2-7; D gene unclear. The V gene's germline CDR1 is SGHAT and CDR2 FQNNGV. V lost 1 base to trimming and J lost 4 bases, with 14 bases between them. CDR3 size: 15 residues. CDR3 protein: CASSLVSGSRYEQYF. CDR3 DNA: TGTGCCAGCAGCTTAGTATCCGGCAGCCGTTACGAGCAGTACTTC.

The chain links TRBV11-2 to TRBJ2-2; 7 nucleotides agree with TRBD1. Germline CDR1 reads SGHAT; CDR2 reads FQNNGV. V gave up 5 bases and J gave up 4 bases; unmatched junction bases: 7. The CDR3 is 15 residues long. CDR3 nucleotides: TGTGCCAGCAGCCCCTTGACAGGGCGCACCGGGGAGCTGTTTTTT. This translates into CASSPLTGRTGELFF.

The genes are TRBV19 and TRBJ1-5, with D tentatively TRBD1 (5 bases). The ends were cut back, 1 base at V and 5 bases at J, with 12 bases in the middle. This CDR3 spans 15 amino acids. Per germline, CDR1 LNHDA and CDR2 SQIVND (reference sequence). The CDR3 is CASSIGDRKYQPQHF. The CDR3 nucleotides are TGTGCCAGTAGTATAGGAGACAGAAAGTATCAGCCCCAGCATTTT.

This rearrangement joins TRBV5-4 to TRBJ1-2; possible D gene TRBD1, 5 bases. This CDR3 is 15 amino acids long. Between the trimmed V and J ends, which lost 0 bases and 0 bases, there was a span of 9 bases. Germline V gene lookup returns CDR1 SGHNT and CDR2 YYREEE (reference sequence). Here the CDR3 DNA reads TGTGCCAGCAGCTTGGGAAGGGACTCTAACTATGGCTACACCTTC. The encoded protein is CASSLGRDSNYGYTF.

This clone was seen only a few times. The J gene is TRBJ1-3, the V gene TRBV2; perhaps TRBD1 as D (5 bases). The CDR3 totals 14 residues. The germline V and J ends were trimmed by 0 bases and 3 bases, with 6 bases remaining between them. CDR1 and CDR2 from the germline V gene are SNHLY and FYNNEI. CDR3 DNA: TGTGCCAGCAGTGAAGCAGGGGTTGGAAACACCATATATTTT. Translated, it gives CASSEAGVGNTIYF. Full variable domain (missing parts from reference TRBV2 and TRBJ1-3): EPEVTQTPSHQVTQMGQEVILRCVPISNHLYFYWYRQILGQKVEFLVSFYNNEISEKSEIFDDQFSVERPDGSNFTLKIRSTKLEDSAMYFCASSEAGVGNTIYFGEGSWLTVV.

CDR3 in DNA: TGTGCCAGCAGCAAAGAGGGCAGCTCCTACGAGCAGTACTTC. This codes for CASSKEGSSYEQYF. The chain recombines TRBV21-1 with TRBJ2-7. TRBV21-1 is an annotated pseudogene. This CDR3 has 14 residues.

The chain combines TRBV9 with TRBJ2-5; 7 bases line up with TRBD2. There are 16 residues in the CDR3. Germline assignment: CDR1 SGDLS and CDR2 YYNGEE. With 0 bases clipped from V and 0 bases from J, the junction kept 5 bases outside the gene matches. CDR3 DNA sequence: TGTGCCAGCAGCGTAGGCGCTAGCGGCCACCAAGAGACCCAGTACTTC. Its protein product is CASSVGASGHQETQYF.

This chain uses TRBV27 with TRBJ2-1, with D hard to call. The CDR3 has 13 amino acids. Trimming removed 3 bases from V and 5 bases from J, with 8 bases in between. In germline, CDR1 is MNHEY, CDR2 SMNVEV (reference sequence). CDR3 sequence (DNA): TGTGCCAGCAGTTTCATAGAGGACAATGAGCAGTTCTTC. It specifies CASSFIEDNEQFF.

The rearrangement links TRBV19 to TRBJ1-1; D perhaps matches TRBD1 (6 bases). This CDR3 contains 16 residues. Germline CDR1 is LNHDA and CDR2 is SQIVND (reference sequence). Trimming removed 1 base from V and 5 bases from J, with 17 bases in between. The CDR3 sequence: CASSIAVRGGGTEAFF. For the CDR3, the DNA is TGTGCCAGTAGTATAGCGGTCAGGGGAGGAGGAACTGAAGCTTTCTTT.

CDR3 sequence (DNA): TGTGCCACCAGCAGAGTAGCTAGCGGCTACAATGAGCAGTTCTTC. Translated, it gives CATSRVASGYNEQFF. The V and J genes are TRBV15 and TRBJ2-1, with TRBD2 matching 7 bases. The germline V gene has CDR1 LNHNV and CDR2 YYDKDF (reference sequence). Trimming took 1 base from V and 3 from J; bases not matched to a gene: 3. This CDR3 contains 15 residues.

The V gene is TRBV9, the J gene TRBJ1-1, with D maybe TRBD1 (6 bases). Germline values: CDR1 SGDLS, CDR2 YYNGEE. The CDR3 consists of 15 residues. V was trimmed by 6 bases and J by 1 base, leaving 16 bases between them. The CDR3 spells CASIPVLQGNTEAFF. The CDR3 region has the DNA TGTGCCAGCATCCCCGTGCTACAGGGGAACACTGAAGCTTTCTTT.

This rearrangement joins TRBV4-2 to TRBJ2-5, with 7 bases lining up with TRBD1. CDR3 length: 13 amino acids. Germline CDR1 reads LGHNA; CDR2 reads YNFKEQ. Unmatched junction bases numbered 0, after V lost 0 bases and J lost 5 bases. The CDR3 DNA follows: TGTGCCAGCAGCCAAGACAGGGGGGAGACCCAGTACTTC. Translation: CASSQDRGETQYF.

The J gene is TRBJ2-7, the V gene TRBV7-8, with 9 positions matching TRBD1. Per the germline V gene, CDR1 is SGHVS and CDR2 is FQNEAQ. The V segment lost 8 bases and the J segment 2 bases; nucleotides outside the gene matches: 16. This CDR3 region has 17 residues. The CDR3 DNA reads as TGTGCCAGCCAGCTCATAGGTTTGGGACAGGGAACCTACGAGCAGTACTTC. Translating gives CASQLIGLGQGTYEQYF. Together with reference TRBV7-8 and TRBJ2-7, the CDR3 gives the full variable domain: GAGVSQSPRYKVAKRGQDVALRCDPISGHVSLFWYQQALGQGPEFLTYFQNEAQLDKSGLPSDRFFAERPEGSVSTLKIQRTQQEDSAVYLCASQLIGLGQGTYEQYFGPGTRLTVT.

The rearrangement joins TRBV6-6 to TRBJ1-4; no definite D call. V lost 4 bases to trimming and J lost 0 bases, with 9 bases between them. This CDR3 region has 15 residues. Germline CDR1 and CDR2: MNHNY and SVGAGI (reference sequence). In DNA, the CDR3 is TGTGCCAGCAGTTCAACGGCTTCAACTAATGAAAAACTGTTTTTT. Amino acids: CASSSTASTNEKLFF.

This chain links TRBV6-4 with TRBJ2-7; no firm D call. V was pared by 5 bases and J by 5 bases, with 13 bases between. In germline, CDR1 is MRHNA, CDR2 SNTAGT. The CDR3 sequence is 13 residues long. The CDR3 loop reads CASSWSMLDEQYF. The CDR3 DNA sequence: TGTGCCAGCAGTTGGTCCATGTTAGACGAGCAGTACTTC.

The chain's CDR3 is CASSLGQPQETQYF. In nucleotides, the CDR3 is TGTGCCAGCAGCCTAGGACAGCCGCAAGAGACCCAGTACTTC. The V gene is TRBV11-2, the J gene TRBJ2-5, with D perhaps matching TRBD1 (6 bases). The CDR3 is made up of 14 amino acids. Germline V gives CDR1 SGHAT, CDR2 FQNNGV. V lost 5 bases, J lost 2 bases, and 12 bases lay in between.

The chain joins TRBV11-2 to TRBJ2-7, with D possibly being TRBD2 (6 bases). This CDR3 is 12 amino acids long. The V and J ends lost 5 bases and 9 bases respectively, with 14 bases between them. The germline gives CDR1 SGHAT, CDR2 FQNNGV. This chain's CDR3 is CASSPWGGRQYF. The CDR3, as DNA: TGTGCCAGCAGCCCCTGGGGAGGTCGGCAGTACTTC.

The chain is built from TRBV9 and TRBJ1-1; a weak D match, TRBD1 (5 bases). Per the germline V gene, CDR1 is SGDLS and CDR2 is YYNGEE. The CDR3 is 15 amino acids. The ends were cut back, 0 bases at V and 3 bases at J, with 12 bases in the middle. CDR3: CASSVGGTEYTEAFF. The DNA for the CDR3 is TGTGCCAGCAGCGTAGGCGGGACCGAGTACACTGAAGCTTTCTTT.